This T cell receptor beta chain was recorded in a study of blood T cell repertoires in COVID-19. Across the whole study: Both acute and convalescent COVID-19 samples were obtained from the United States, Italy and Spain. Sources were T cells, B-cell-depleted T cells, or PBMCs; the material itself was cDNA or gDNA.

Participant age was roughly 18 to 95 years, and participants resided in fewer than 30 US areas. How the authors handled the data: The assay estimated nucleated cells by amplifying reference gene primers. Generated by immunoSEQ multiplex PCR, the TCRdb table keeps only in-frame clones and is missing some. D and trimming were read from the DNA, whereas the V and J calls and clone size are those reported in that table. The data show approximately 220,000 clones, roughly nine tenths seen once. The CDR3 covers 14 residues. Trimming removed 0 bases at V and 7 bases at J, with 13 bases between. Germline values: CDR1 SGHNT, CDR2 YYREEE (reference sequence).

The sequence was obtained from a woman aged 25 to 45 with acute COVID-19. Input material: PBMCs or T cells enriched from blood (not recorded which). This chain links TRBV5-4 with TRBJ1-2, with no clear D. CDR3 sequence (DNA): TGTGCCAGCAGCTTGGGTTTAGGTACGGGTGGCTACACCTTC. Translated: CASSLGLGTGGYTF.